This passage covers 7 T cell receptor beta chains from one sample sequenced in a study of early T cells in non-severe SARS-CoV-2 infection. TCRdb reprocessed the 5' RACE reads via MiXCR and lists one record per CDR3 protein. The sample shows around 93,000 distinct CDR3 sequences, 10% to 15% of them seen only once. Sequences were derived from whole blood, sampled at baseline. All receptors derive from an adult who was a healthcare worker with PCR-confirmed SARS-CoV-2 infection or an uninfected control (not recorded which).

This clonotype was counted between two and nine times. This rearrangement joins TRBV6-6 to TRBJ2-7, with D possibly being TRBD1 (5 bases). The germline V and J ends were trimmed by 6 bases and 2 bases, with 26 bases remaining between them. This CDR3 has 18 residues. CDR1 is MNHNY, CDR2 SVGAGI, per germline (reference sequence). The DNA of the CDR3 is TGTGCCAGCAGCTTCAAACGACAGCCTAAACTTAACACCTACGAGCAGTACTTC. Amino acids: CASSFKRQPKLNTYEQYF.

Many counts were recorded for this clonotype. The rearrangement uses TRBV28 and TRBJ1-6; TRBD1 is a possible D gene (5 bases). The CDR3 is made up of 16 amino acids. The germline CDR1 and CDR2 sequences are MDHEN and SYDVKM. Trimming left V 5 bases short and J 5 bases short, with 16 bases between. CDR3 protein: CASSHTLDRNNSPLHF. The CDR3 coding sequence is TGTGCCAGCAGTCATACTCTCGACAGAAATAATTCACCCCTCCACTTT.

The J gene is TRBJ1-3, the V gene TRBV18; D gene unclear. Trimming removed 2 bases at V and 3 bases at J, with 20 bases between. CDR3 length equals 18 residues. The germline gives CDR1 KGHSH, CDR2 LQKENI. The CDR3 DNA reads as TGTGCCAGCTCACCATCGTCTGGACTGCTCTCTGTTGGAAACACCATATATTTT. It specifies CASSPSSGLLSVGNTIYF.

The chain uses TRBV10-3 and TRBJ1-6; tentative D call: TRBD1 (5 bases). From germline, CDR1 is ENHRY and CDR2 SYGVKD. The CDR3 totals 13 residues. Trimming left V 8 bases short and J 5 bases short, with 10 bases between. The chain's CDR3 is CAIADSDNSPLHF. CDR3 nucleotides: TGTGCCATCGCAGACAGCGATAATTCACCCCTCCACTTT.

The rearrangement joins TRBV12-3 or TRBV12-4 to TRBJ1-2; no definite D call. The CDR3 has 16 amino acids. The germline V and J ends were trimmed by 0 bases and 1 base, with 12 bases remaining between them. CDR3 sequence (DNA): TGTGCCAGCAGTTTAGCGCTACGGCAAGTTAACTATGGCTACACCTTC. This encodes CASSLALRQVNYGYTF.

The sample holds many counts of this clonotype. The chain recombines TRBV6-6 with TRBJ1-5; TRBD1 matches at 8 bases. The ends lost 7 bases at V and 7 bases at J; junction bases unmatched: 9. The V gene's germline CDR1 is MNHNY and CDR2 SVGAGI (reference sequence). This CDR3 contains 14 residues. This CDR3 is CASNLEQGVQPQHF. CDR3 bases: TGTGCCAGCAATTTGGAACAGGGGGTCCAGCCCCAGCATTTT.

This clonotype has just a few counts. This chain joins TRBV6-2 or TRBV6-3 and TRBJ2-1, with TRBD2 matching over 13 bases. V gave up 5 bases and J gave up 7 bases; unmatched junction bases: 14. The CDR3 extends over 18 amino acids. Looked up from germline, CDR1 is MNHEY and CDR2 is SVGEGT. CDR3 residues: CASSRTEGLAGIGNEQFF. The DNA for the CDR3 is TGTGCCAGCAGTCGGACCGAGGGACTAGCGGGAATCGGGAATGAGCAGTTCTTC.